This T cell receptor beta chain was profiled in a study of vaccination and CD4 T cells after COVID-19. Only a few counts were recorded for this clonotype. Its target is not known. Cultured CD4+ T-cell DNA underwent Oncomine TCR Beta short-read sequencing. One entry per CDR3 protein results from TCRdb running MiXCR on the PCR reads. The table includes about 13,000 distinct CDR3 sequences, more than 45% detected once. Stated treatment: roughly 10-day PBMC culture with coronavirus spike peptide pools or control peptides (ViraFEST assay). Trimming cost V 5 bases and J 2 bases, with 13 bases left between them. The CDR3 sequence is 15 residues long. From germline, CDR1 is LNHNV and CDR2 YYDKDF (reference sequence).

This clonotype originated in a human donor who had recovered from COVID-19. Sequencing used CD4+ T cells from blood, cultured in vitro. This chain connects TRBV15 to TRBJ1-3; D unclear. CDR3 sequence reads: CATSGPGRAGNTIYF. CDR3 nucleotides: TGTGCCACCAGCGGTCCGGGGAGGGCTGGAAACACCATATATTTT.